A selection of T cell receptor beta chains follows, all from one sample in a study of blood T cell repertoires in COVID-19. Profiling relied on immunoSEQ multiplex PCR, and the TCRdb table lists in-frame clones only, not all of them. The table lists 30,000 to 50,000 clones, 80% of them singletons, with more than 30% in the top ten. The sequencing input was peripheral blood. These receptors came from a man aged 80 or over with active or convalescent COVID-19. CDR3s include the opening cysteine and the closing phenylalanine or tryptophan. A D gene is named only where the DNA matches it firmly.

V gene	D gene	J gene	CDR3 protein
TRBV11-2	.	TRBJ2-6	CASSLARAGANVLTF
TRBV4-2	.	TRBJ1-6	CASSQDWGVGSTLHF
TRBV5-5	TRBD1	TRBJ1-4	CASSFYGQGLIVNEKLFF
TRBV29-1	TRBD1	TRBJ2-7	CSVEPGQGREQYF
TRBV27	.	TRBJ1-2	CASSLLGGHNYGYTF
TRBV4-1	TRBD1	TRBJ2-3	CASMAGQGPLDTQYF
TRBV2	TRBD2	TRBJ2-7	CASFGAQRGLGGEQYF
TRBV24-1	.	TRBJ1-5	CATSEASTGDRQPQHF
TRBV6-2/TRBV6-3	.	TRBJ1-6	CASSYALSRDTNSPLHF
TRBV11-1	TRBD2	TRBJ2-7	CASSTTSGSNYEQYF
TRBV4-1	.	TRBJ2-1	CASSQADRLKREQFF
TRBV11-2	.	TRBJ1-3	CASSSPPLREAGNTIYF
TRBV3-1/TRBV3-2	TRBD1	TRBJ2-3	CASSQDKGAHTDTQYF
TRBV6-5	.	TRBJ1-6	CASSSFRGTSPLHF
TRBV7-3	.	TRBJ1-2	CASSLGQGNYGYTF
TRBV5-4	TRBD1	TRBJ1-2	CASSLAQGVDYGYTF
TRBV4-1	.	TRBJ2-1	CASSQEWVSSDEQFF
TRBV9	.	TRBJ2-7	CASSVGTDPYEQYF
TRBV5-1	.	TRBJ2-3	CASSQDREGDTQYF
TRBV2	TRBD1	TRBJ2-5	CASRPGQGKETQYF
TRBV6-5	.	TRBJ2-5	CASSKQNRQETQYF
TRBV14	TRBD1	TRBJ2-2	CASSRLGGTGTNTGELFF
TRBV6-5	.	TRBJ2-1	CASTGQSSYNEQFF
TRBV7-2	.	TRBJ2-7	CASSFKGGREQYF
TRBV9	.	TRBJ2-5	CASSSPASGETQYF
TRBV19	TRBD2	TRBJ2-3	CASSSPGLAGAGDTQYF
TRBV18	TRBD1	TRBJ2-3	CASSPFPGQGNTDTQYF
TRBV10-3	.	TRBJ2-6	CASSHSGSKNSGANVLTF
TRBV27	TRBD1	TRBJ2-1	CASSLTRGRFDEQFF
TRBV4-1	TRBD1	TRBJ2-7	CASSQDRTGRYEQYF
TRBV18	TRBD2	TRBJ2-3	CASSPSGGHTDTQYF
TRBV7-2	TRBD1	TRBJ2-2	CASSRQGADTGELFF
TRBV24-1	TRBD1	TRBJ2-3	CATSERDRGEMDTQYF
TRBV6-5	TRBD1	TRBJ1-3	CASSYSRGPSGNTIYF
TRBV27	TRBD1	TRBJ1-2	CASSLRGQGEGYTF
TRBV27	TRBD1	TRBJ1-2	CASATGANYGYTF
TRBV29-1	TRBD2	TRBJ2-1	CSVSGLAGSSYNEQFF
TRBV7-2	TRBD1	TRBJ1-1	CASSLVGQGGTEAFF
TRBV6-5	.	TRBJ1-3	CASSLSTDSGNTIYF
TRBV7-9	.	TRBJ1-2	CASSLASGGGYGYTF
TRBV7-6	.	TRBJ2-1	CASSPSQYNEQFF